The 6 T cell receptor beta chains given below trace back to one sample, sequenced in a study of T cells in Graves' hyperthyroidism and ophthalmopathy. The TCR beta CDR3 regions underwent amplification using RNA transcripts as the source. When the TCR CDR3 underwent first-round RT-PCR, the HTBI primer set was used. TCRdb independently ran MiXCR on the multiplex PCR reads; one entry per CDR3 protein. This sample yields 490,000 or so distinct CDR3 sequences, of which approximately 16% are seen a single time; about 29% belongs to the top ten. The sequenced sample was blood. These receptors all stem from a woman in her thirties with Graves' ophthalmopathy.

In this sample, this clonotype turned up many times. The rearrangement links TRBV2 to TRBJ2-7, with a weak D call TRBD1 (6 bases). Trimming left V 6 bases short and J 3 bases short, with 15 bases between. CDR1 and CDR2 from the germline V gene are SNHLY and FYNNEI. The CDR3 is 14 amino acids. CDR3 sequence reads: CASRRRTENYEQYF. The CDR3 bases are TGTGCCAGCAGAAGGAGGACAGAAAACTACGAGCAGTACTTC.

This clonotype was counted many times. The chain joins TRBV2 to TRBJ2-1; D uncertain. The germline V and J ends were trimmed by 9 bases and 2 bases, with 17 bases remaining between them. CDR3 length: 15 amino acids. Per germline, CDR1 SNHLY and CDR2 FYNNEI. CDR3 coding DNA: TGTGCCAGTAGACTCCTTGCGGCACCCTACAATGAGCAGTTCTTC. It translates to CASRLLAAPYNEQFF.

In regard to this clonotype: This may stem from a read error, because a much larger clone lies one nucleotide away. V is TRBV12-3 or TRBV12-4 and J is TRBJ2-2, with 7 positions matching TRBD1. CDR3 length equals 15 residues. DNA of the CDR3: TGTGCCAGCAGTTTCAGGGGGTGGAACACCGGGGAGCCGTTTTTT. Amino acid sequence: CASSFRGWNTGEPFF.

This sequence joins TRBV5-6 and TRBJ2-7, with no clear D. The CDR3 covers 15 residues. Germline CDR1 and CDR2: SGHDT and YYEEEE. V lost 0 bases and J lost 2, with 12 bases in between. The CDR3 protein is CASSLGKENPYEQYF. In DNA, the CDR3 is TGTGCCAGCAGCTTGGGGAAAGAGAATCCCTACGAGCAGTACTTC.

This clonotype was seen only a few times. This sequence joins TRBV4-2 and TRBJ2-7; 7 bases line up with TRBD1. Trimming cost V 0 bases and J 4 bases; bases outside gene matches: 3. Per the germline V gene, CDR1 is LGHNA and CDR2 is YNFKEQ. The CDR3 contains 14 residues. CDR3 in amino acids: CASSQDQQGYEQYF. The CDR3 nucleotides read TGTGCCAGCAGCCAAGATCAACAGGGGTACGAGCAGTACTTC.

This clonotype has a count of ten or more. The rearrangement uses TRBV20-1 and TRBJ2-7; the match to TRBD2 covers 8 bases. The V gene's germline CDR1 is DFQATT and CDR2 SNEGSKA (reference sequence). The CDR3 has 14 residues. Trimming took 5 bases from V and 0 from J; bases not matched to a gene: 6. This CDR3 is CSAGSGKSSYEQYF. CDR3 DNA: TGCAGTGCTGGTAGCGGGAAGAGCTCCTACGAGCAGTACTTC.